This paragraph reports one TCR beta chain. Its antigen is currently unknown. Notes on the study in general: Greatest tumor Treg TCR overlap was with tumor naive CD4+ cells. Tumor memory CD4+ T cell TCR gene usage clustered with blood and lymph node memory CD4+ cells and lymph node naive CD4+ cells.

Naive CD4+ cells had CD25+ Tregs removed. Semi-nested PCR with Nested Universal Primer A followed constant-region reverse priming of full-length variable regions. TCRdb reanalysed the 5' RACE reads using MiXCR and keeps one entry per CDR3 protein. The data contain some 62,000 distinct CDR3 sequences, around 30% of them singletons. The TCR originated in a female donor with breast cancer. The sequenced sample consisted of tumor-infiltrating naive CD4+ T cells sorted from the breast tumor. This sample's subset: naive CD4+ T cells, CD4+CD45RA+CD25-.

The CDR3 nucleotides read TGTGCCAGCAGCTTAACTAGCGGGAGGTCCGGGGAGCTGTTTTTT. Translated: CASSLTSGRSGELFF. The J gene is TRBJ2-2, the V gene TRBV7-6; the match to TRBD2 covers 12 bases. In germline, CDR1 is SGHVS, CDR2 FNYEAQ. This CDR3 has 15 amino acids. Trimming took 2 bases from V and 6 from J; bases not matched to a gene: 1.